This T cell receptor beta chain was captured in a study of blood T cell repertoires in COVID-19. Study in general: COVID-19 samples, acute and convalescent, were from the United States, Italy and Spain. T cells, B-cell-depleted T cells, or PBMCs supplied cDNA or gDNA.

This clone was seen a single time. In the original analysis: The assay estimated nucleated cells by amplifying reference gene primers. The assay was immunoSEQ multiplex PCR, and TCRdb's table has in-frame clones only and misses some. That table supplies the V and J calls and clone size; D and trimming were determined from the DNA. The profile shows approximately 240,000 clones, around nine tenths of them singletons. The sequenced sample consisted of peripheral blood. The clonotype was recovered from a woman aged 35 to 49 who had recovered from COVID-19.

DNA for the CDR3: TGTGCCAGTAGAGGAGGGGGCGCGAATGGCTACACCTTC. Translated: CASRGGGANGYTF. The chain recombines TRBV19 with TRBJ1-2; 7 nucleotides align to TRBD1. CDR3 size: 13 residues. V was clipped by 6 bases and J by 6 bases; unmatched bases: 7. Germline CDR1 reads LNHDA; CDR2 reads SQIVND (reference sequence).